This TCR beta chain was found in a study of read filtering for tumor transcriptome and immune sequencing. About the study: Mean patient age was roughly 70 years, range roughly 40 to 80; 17 male, about 15 female. General study findings and limits: The CD138-negative fraction was mixed bone marrow immune cells, not pure T cells. Dropping single-read clonotypes raised IR-seq and RNA-seq shared-clonotype correlation.

This library used roughly 0.4 ug RNA and molecular barcoded adaptors spanning alpha/delta and beta/gamma chains. In TCRdb, the reads were re-called with MiXCR into one record per CDR3 protein. The table shows 30,000 to 45,000 distinct CDR3 sequences, with roughly an eighth occurring only once. The V gene lost 1 base and the J gene lost 6 bases, with 13 bases spanning the gap. Germline CDR1 is LGHNA and CDR2 is YNFKEQ. This CDR3 region has 15 residues. This clonotype has ten or more counts. The antigen is not known. This receptor was obtained from a donor aged 40 or older with multiple myeloma. The sample taken for sequencing was a population of CD138-negative cells sorted from bone marrow. This chain connects TRBV4-2 to TRBJ1-5; the D is unclear. CDR3 sequence reads: CASSQGTPPGQPQHF. The CDR3 nucleotides are TGTGCCAGCAGCCAAGGGACCCCGCCGGGTCAGCCCCAGCATTTT.